The 27 T cell receptor beta chains reported below all come from one sample, sequenced in a study of graft-versus-host responses after intestinal transplantation. Their specific antigens are unknown. Sequencing was performed with immunoSEQ multiplex PCR; in TCRdb, only in-frame clones are kept and a portion is missing. This sample has fewer than 85,000 clones; about 94% occur once, and the top ten carry approximately 0.5%. The specimen comprised unstimulated CD8+ T cells sorted from spleen or lymph node cells, sampled before intestinal transplant. These receptors all come from a human donor who received an intestinal transplant.

The J gene is TRBJ2-4, the V gene TRBV4-1, with TRBD1 matching 10 bases. The CDR3 consists of 16 residues. Germline V gene sequence: CDR1 MGHRA, CDR2 YSYEKL. V shed 1 base, J shed 9 bases, and the junction held 9 bases outside the gene matches. CDR3 amino acids: CASSQGTGGSGSIQYF. The CDR3, as DNA: TGCGCCAGCAGCCAAGGGACAGGGGGTAGTGGTAGCATTCAGTACTTC.

The V and J genes are TRBV29-1 and TRBJ1-5; 9 nucleotides agree with TRBD1. The germline V gene encodes CDR1 SQVTM and CDR2 ANQGSEA. This CDR3 comprises 13 residues. With V trimmed by 7 bases and J by 6 bases, 7 bases remained unmatched. DNA of the CDR3: TGCAGCGCCCGGGACAGGGACGGTCAGCCCCAGCATTTT. Translation: CSARDRDGQPQHF.

This chain connects TRBV6-5 to TRBJ2-7; no definite D call. The CDR3 is made up of 13 amino acids. With 5 bases removed from V and 5 bases from J, the gap between germline ends came to 13 bases. From germline, CDR1 is MNHEY and CDR2 SVGAGI. Here the CDR3 DNA reads TGTGCCAGCAGTGAAGGACCCAGCCACGAGCAGTACTTC. It encodes CASSEGPSHEQYF.

In DNA, the CDR3 is TGTGCCAGCAGCTTCGGTTTGGGCGAGCAGTACTTC. Amino acids: CASSFGLGEQYF. The genes are TRBV7-9 and TRBJ2-7, with D hard to call. CDR1 is SEHNR and CDR2 is FQNEAQ in the germline V gene (reference sequence). Trimming shortened V by 3 bases and J by 6 bases, and 9 bases separated the two germline ends. This CDR3 comprises 12 residues.

The V and J genes are TRBV28 and TRBJ2-2; D is possibly TRBD1 or TRBD2 (6 bases each). CDR1 is MDHEN and CDR2 is SYDVKM in the germline V gene. There are 14 residues in the CDR3. Trimming left V 3 bases short and J 4 bases short, with 9 bases between. In DNA form, the CDR3 reads TGTGCCAGCAGTTTCGGGGGCTTCACCGGGGAGCTGTTTTTT. Protein sequence: CASSFGGFTGELFF.

This chain uses TRBV14 with TRBJ1-1; no firm D call. Germline V gene sequence: CDR1 SGHDN, CDR2 FVKESK. The length of the CDR3 is 13 residues. The V and J ends lost 4 bases and 0 bases respectively, with 6 bases between them. The CDR3 coding sequence is TGTGCCAGCAGCCGCCGATTGAACACTGAAGCTTTCTTT. This sequence encodes CASSRRLNTEAFF.

This chain joins TRBV5-6 and TRBJ2-3; the match to TRBD1 covers 10 bases. V lost 3 bases and J lost 5; bases outside the gene matches: 18. CDR1 is SGHDT and CDR2 is YYEEEE in the germline V gene. The length of the CDR3 is 19 residues. DNA for the CDR3: TGTGCCAGCAGCTGGGACAGGGGTTTCGGGGTTACAAGGGGAGATACGCAGTATTTT. Protein: CASSWDRGFGVTRGDTQYF.

A single count supports this clone. The V call is TRBV27, the J call TRBJ2-1; 7 bases line up with TRBD2. V shed 5 bases, J shed 8 bases, and the junction held 9 bases outside the gene matches. The CDR3 has 14 residues. The germline V gene has CDR1 MNHEY and CDR2 SMNVEV (reference sequence). DNA for the CDR3: TGTGCCAGCAGTCCCCGACTAGCCTTGGATGAGCAGTTCTTC. It yields the protein CASSPRLALDEQFF.

The chain has TRBV28 and TRBJ2-7, with D maybe TRBD2 (6 bases). In germline, CDR1 is MDHEN, CDR2 SYDVKM. The CDR3 length is 12 residues. Trimming shortened V by 4 bases and J by 4 bases, and 8 bases separated the two germline ends. As DNA, the CDR3 is TGTGCCAGCAGTTCGGGACTTTACGAGCAGTACTTC. It yields the protein CASSSGLYEQYF.

This chain connects TRBV30 to TRBJ2-7; perhaps TRBD1 as D (7 bases). The CDR3 is 14 amino acids. V was pared by 4 bases and J by 4 bases, with 17 bases between. Germline assignment: CDR1 GTSNPN and CDR2 SVGIG (reference sequence). CDR3 nucleotide sequence: TGTGCCTGGACCGGGACAGTGGGGGGATACGAGCAGTACTTC. It yields the protein CAWTGTVGGYEQYF. The variable domain in full, completed from reference TRBV30 and TRBJ2-7, reads SQTIHQWPATLVQPVGSPLSLECTVEGTSNPNLYWYRQAAGRGLQLLFYSVGIGQISSEVPQNLSASRPQDRQFILSSKKLLLSDSGFYLCAWTGTVGGYEQYFGPGTRLTVT.

The rearrangement joins TRBV27 to TRBJ2-1; no definite D call. V was trimmed by 6 bases and J by 5 bases, leaving 14 bases between them. From germline, CDR1 is MNHEY and CDR2 SMNVEV (reference sequence). CDR3 length: 14 amino acids. CDR3 sequence reads: CASSPFYEDNEQFF. The CDR3 region has the DNA TGTGCCAGCAGCCCGTTTTATGAGGACAATGAGCAGTTCTTC.

This chain joins TRBV10-2 and TRBJ2-1; D gene unclear. Trimming removed 6 bases at V and 4 bases at J, with 13 bases between. The germline gives CDR1 WSHSY, CDR2 SAAADI. The CDR3 runs to 14 residues. As DNA, the CDR3 is TGCGCCAGCAGCGGCAGCGCCGCTTACAATGAGCAGTTCTTC. Translation gives CASSGSAAYNEQFF.

The chain has TRBV29-1 and TRBJ2-7; TRBD1 aligns across 10 bases. The CDR3 is 13 residues long. From germline, CDR1 is SQVTM and CDR2 ANQGSEA. J gave up 3 bases and V 7 bases, and 6 bases lay outside the gene matches. CDR3 sequence: CSGTGTGDYEQYF. CDR3 bases: TGCAGCGGAACCGGGACAGGGGACTACGAGCAGTACTTC.

To note about this clone: Other nucleotide sequences from this sample produce the same CDR3. The rearrangement joins TRBV6-1 to TRBJ2-7; TRBD2 matches 9 bases. The CDR3 is 14 residues long. The J segment lost 3 bases and the V segment lost 1 base, leaving 1 base of the junction unmatched. The germline gives CDR1 MNHNS, CDR2 SASEGT. As DNA, the CDR3 is TGTGCCAGCAGTGAAGGACTAGCGGTCTACGAGCAGTACTTC. Its translation is CASSEGLAVYEQYF.

This rearrangement joins TRBV7-8 to TRBJ2-1; 8 bases match TRBD2. This CDR3 contains 15 residues. Germline V gene sequence: CDR1 SGHVS, CDR2 FQNEAQ. V dropped 5 bases and J dropped 0; count of bases not matched to a gene: 3. CDR3 sequence (DNA): TGTGCCAGCAGCGTAAGCGGGAGCTCCTACAATGAGCAGTTCTTC. Amino acid sequence: CASSVSGSSYNEQFF.

V and J are TRBV28 and TRBJ1-1; D is undetermined. The CDR3 length is 16 residues. Germline V gene lookup returns CDR1 MDHEN and CDR2 SYDVKM. V was pared by 3 bases and J by 1 base, with 15 bases between. CDR3 DNA sequence: TGTGCCAGCAGTTTTTGGGGAACGGACGAGAACACTGAAGCTTTCTTT. It yields the protein CASSFWGTDENTEAFF.

CDR3 in amino acids: CASSEGGQGGFPQHF. CDR3 nucleotides: TGTGCCAGCAGTGAAGGGGGCCAGGGGGGCTTTCCCCAGCATTTT. The chain has TRBV6-1 and TRBJ1-5; 7 nucleotides line up with TRBD1. V lost 1 base, J lost 10 bases, and 10 bases stayed unmatched. The CDR3 runs to 15 residues. Germline V gene sequence: CDR1 MNHNS, CDR2 SASEGT.

V and J are TRBV11-3 and TRBJ2-7, with 11 bases lining up with TRBD2. Germline trimming cut 5 bases from V and 2 bases from J; bases unmatched to any gene: 5. The germline V gene has CDR1 SGHNT and CDR2 YENEEA. The CDR3 totals 15 residues. The CDR3 here is CASSHTSGGTYEQYF. The DNA of the CDR3 is TGTGCCAGCAGCCACACTAGCGGGGGAACCTACGAGCAGTACTTC.

J is TRBJ2-5 and V is TRBV10-3; 7 bases are a match to TRBD1. From germline, CDR1 is ENHRY and CDR2 SYGVKD. The CDR3 sequence is 15 residues long. Losses at the gene ends were 2 bases for V and 2 bases for J; bases not matched to a gene: 5. CDR3 region: CAISEPETGQETQYF. The CDR3 DNA reads as TGTGCCATCAGTGAGCCCGAGACAGGGCAAGAGACCCAGTACTTC.

The rearrangement links TRBV10-3 to TRBJ2-5; a possible D gene is TRBD1 (6 bases). The CDR3 has 18 residues. Trimming stripped 0 bases from V and 2 bases from J, with 19 bases between. Germline V gives CDR1 ENHRY, CDR2 SYGVKD. This CDR3 reads CAISESVRSARGQETQYF. Here the CDR3 DNA reads TGTGCCATCAGTGAGTCCGTCCGTAGCGCGAGGGGGCAAGAGACCCAGTACTTC.

This clone came up once. The V and J genes are TRBV10-2 and TRBJ2-5, with 8 positions matching TRBD2. The germline gives CDR1 WSHSY, CDR2 SAAADI. CDR3 length: 15 residues. V lost 1 base, J lost 1 base, and 2 bases stayed unmatched. The DNA for the CDR3 is TGCGCCAGCAGTGAGTGGCGGGAGGCCCAAGAGACCCAGTACTTC. Translation: CASSEWREAQETQYF.

The chain joins TRBV9 to TRBJ1-1; D is possibly TRBD1 (5 bases). The CDR3 totals 11 residues. Deletions cut 7 bases from V and 5 bases from J, with 9 bases between. From germline, CDR1 is SGDLS and CDR2 YYNGEE. The DNA of the CDR3 is TGTGCCAGCGGCCAGGGTACTGAAGCTTTCTTT. Its protein product is CASGQGTEAFF.

The V gene is TRBV5-5, the J gene TRBJ2-7; D uncertain. Looked up from germline, CDR1 is SGHKS and CDR2 is YYEKEE (reference sequence). CDR3 length: 14 amino acids. The V and J ends lost 0 bases and 0 bases respectively, with 7 bases between them. CDR3 sequence (DNA): TGTGCCAGCAGCTTGGGGCAGATCTCCTACGAGCAGTACTTC. As protein: CASSLGQISYEQYF.

The gene calls are TRBV6-5 and TRBJ1-5; D is unclear. Germline CDR1 reads MNHEY; CDR2 reads SVGAGI. V was pared by 4 bases and J by 0 bases, with 13 bases between. CDR3 length: 16 residues. The CDR3 sequence: CASSLSGVASNQPQHF. In nucleotides, the CDR3 is TGTGCCAGCAGTTTATCCGGGGTTGCTAGCAATCAGCCCCAGCATTTT.

The gene calls are TRBV18 and TRBJ1-5; D uncertain. This CDR3 spans 15 amino acids. The germline gives CDR1 KGHSH, CDR2 LQKENI. The ends were cut back, 2 bases at V and 3 bases at J, with 11 bases in the middle. CDR3 nucleotide sequence: TGTGCCAGCTCACCATGGGCGGGCGCCAATCAGCCCCAGCATTTT. Protein: CASSPWAGANQPQHF.

The sample holds a few counts of this clone. The CDR3 reads CASSLGKNTEAFF. CDR3 bases: TGTGCCAGCAGCTTAGGGAAGAACACTGAAGCTTTCTTT. The V gene is TRBV7-9, the J gene TRBJ1-1, with D unclear. Trimming cost V 1 base and J 1 base, with 4 bases left between them. CDR1 is SEHNR and CDR2 is FQNEAQ in the germline V gene (reference sequence). The CDR3 contains 13 residues.

The chain links TRBV2 to TRBJ2-7; TRBD1 is a possible D gene (6 bases). Trimming pared 6 bases from V and 2 bases from J, leaving 14 bases between. CDR3 size: 14 residues. Looked up from germline, CDR1 is SNHLY and CDR2 is FYNNEI. As DNA, the CDR3 is TGTGCCAGCAGGAGCCGTGGACAGACCTACGAGCAGTACTTC. Protein: CASRSRGQTYEQYF.